This TCR beta chain was obtained from a study of PD-1 blockade in mismatch repair-deficient tumors. Trimming at V came to 2 bases and at J to 5 bases, leaving 3 bases not matched to a gene. The CDR3 runs to 14 residues. Germline V gene lookup returns CDR1 SEHNR and CDR2 FQNEAQ (reference sequence). A few pembrolizumab responders had their TCRs sequenced. This clone has only a few counts. As yet, its antigen is unknown. This table comes from immunoSEQ multiplex PCR, and its TCRdb copy is limited to in-frame clones, with some not included. Altogether tens of thousands of clones are present, 65% to 85% being singletons, with the ten largest covering 20%. Study-wide results and limits: Rapid post-treatment expansion, then contraction, generally preceding radiologic response, marked tumor-resident clones.

The chain carries TRBV7-9 and TRBJ1-5; 7 positions match TRBD1. The source material was peripheral blood, sampled 12 weeks after starting pembrolizumab. The TCR originated in an adult with mismatch repair-deficient cancer. CDR3 sequence (DNA): TGTGCCAGCAGCTTATCACAGGGGCATCAGCCCCAGCATTTT. This sequence encodes CASSLSQGHQPQHF.